These 10 T cell receptor beta chains share one sample of origin, sequenced in a study of CD8+ T cells in alopecia areata. In each case, RNA was isolated and then reverse transcribed into cDNA as the sequencing template. The data were produced by immunoSEQ multiplex PCR, yet TCRdb's version contains in-frame clones alone and is incomplete. This sample yields about 210,000 clones, of which roughly 56% are seen a single time; 1.5% to 2% belongs to the top ten. As to treatment: oral pan-JAK inhibitor, 5-10 mg twice daily. Source: CD4+ T cells sorted from blood, taken at week 4, from a patient treated with tofacitinib. These receptors were obtained from a human donor with alopecia areata.

This clone appeared a single time. The chain links TRBV30 to TRBJ1-4; no reliable D call. The V gene's germline CDR1 is GTSNPN and CDR2 SVGIG (reference sequence). The V gene lost 6 bases and the J gene lost 5 bases, with 16 bases spanning the gap. The CDR3 covers 14 residues. The CDR3 here is CACRRGRQNEKLFF. Written as DNA, the CDR3 is TGTGCCTGCCGTCGGGGTAGGCAAAATGAAAAACTGTTTTTT.

This clone was counted between two and nine times. The V gene is TRBV29-1, the J gene TRBJ2-6, with D unresolved. This CDR3 region has 14 residues. The V gene's germline CDR1 is SQVTM and CDR2 ANQGSEA. V shed 0 bases and J shed 1 base, with 4 bases lying between them. CDR3 nucleotides: TGCAGCGTTGAAGACAGGTCTGGGGCCAACGTCCTGACTTTC. Translated: CSVEDRSGANVLTF.

This clone was observed at least ten times. The rearrangement uses TRBV25-1 and TRBJ2-7; 10 nucleotides align to TRBD1. The length of the CDR3 is 13 residues. CDR1 is MGHDK, CDR2 SYGVNS, per germline. The V segment lost 4 bases and the J segment 7 bases; nucleotides outside the gene matches: 4. The CDR3 DNA reads as TGTGCCAGCAGTGTGACAGGGGGCGGAGAGCAGTACTTC. Its protein product is CASSVTGGGEQYF.

The chain joins TRBV29-1 to TRBJ1-2; D is perhaps TRBD1 (5 bases). The CDR3 totals 13 residues. Trimming pared 7 bases from V and 13 bases from J, leaving 25 bases between. Germline V gene data show CDR1 as SQVTM and CDR2 as ANQGSEA. For the CDR3, the DNA is TGCAGCGCAAGCCCGGGACTCACCCAAAAGGGCACCTTC. Its translation: CSASPGLTQKGTF.

V gene TRBV10-3 combines with J gene TRBJ2-5; unclear D gene. The V end was cut by 0 bases, the J end by 3 bases, with 11 bases between. The CDR3 covers 15 residues. The V gene's germline CDR1 is ENHRY and CDR2 SYGVKD. This CDR3 reads CAISESSPLEETQYF. In nucleotides, the CDR3 is TGTGCCATCAGTGAGTCGTCGCCGTTGGAAGAGACCCAGTACTTC.

This chain joins TRBV5-1 and TRBJ2-5; D gene unclear. Germline-derived CDR1 and CDR2 are SGHRS and YFSETQ. The V and J ends lost 6 bases and 1 base respectively, with 13 bases between them. The CDR3 spans 14 residues. The CDR3 coding sequence is TGCGCCAGCACTTTGACGGCATCCCAAGAGACCCAGTACTTC. It encodes CASTLTASQETQYF. The full variable domain, in which reference TRBV5-1 and TRBJ2-5 provide the parts outside the CDR3, is KAGVTQTPRYLIKTRGQQVTLSCSPISGHRSVSWYQQTPGQGLQFLFEYFSETQRNKGNFPGRFSGRQFSNSRSEMNVSTLELGDSALYLCASTLTASQETQYFGPGTRLLVL.

This clone was detected only once. The V call is TRBV5-6, the J call TRBJ2-7; D uncertain. There are 11 residues in the CDR3. Germline CDR1 and CDR2: SGHDT and YYEEEE. V lost 3 bases to trimming and J lost 6 bases, with 7 bases between them. CDR3 sequence (DNA): TGTGCCAGCAGCTACTTGGGCGAGCAGTACTTC. Residues: CASSYLGEQYF.

The sample holds a few counts of this clone. This chain connects TRBV29-1 to TRBJ2-7, with 10 bases fitting TRBD2. The germline V gene has CDR1 SQVTM and CDR2 ANQGSEA. This CDR3 has 13 residues. V shed 4 bases, J shed 5 bases, and the junction held 5 bases outside the gene matches. The CDR3 here is CSVGVSGGDEQYF. The CDR3 DNA reads TGCAGCGTTGGAGTAAGCGGGGGGGACGAGCAGTACTTC.

This clone was found a few times. This chain joins TRBV5-6 and TRBJ2-3, with D possibly called TRBD1 or TRBD2 (5 bases each). This CDR3 contains 13 residues. V lost 4 bases, J lost 3 bases, and 9 bases lay in between. Germline lookup yields CDR1 SGHDT and CDR2 YYEEEE. The CDR3 DNA is TGTGCCAGCAGCCGTGGGGGTACAGATACGCAGTATTTT. This codes for CASSRGGTDTQYF. Combining the CDR3 with reference TRBV5-6 and TRBJ2-3 gives the whole variable domain DAGVTQSPTHLIKTRGQQVTLRCSPKSGHDTVSWYQQALGQGPQFIFQYYEEEERQRGNFPDRFSGHQFPNYSSELNVNALLLGDSALYLCASSRGGTDTQYFGPGTRLTVL.

The chain is built from TRBV7-6 and TRBJ1-2; D is perhaps TRBD1 (5 bases). The CDR3 sequence is 12 residues long. Trimming pared 4 bases from V and 8 bases from J, leaving 11 bases between. The V gene's germline CDR1 is SGHVS and CDR2 FNYEAQ. The chain's CDR3 is CASSSEGKGYTF. CDR3 coding DNA: TGTGCCAGCAGCTCGGAGGGGAAGGGCTACACCTTC.